The 2 T cell receptor beta chains below come from one sample, sequenced in a study of cytomegalovirus exposure and HLA in healthy donors. Data came from immunoSEQ multiplex PCR; TCRdb stores just in-frame clones and leaves some out. The sample records some 80,000 clones, 95% to 96% being singletons. Sequenced input: PBMCs. The receptors shown here come from a woman aged 18-30 years in good health and CMV-seronegative.

The rearrangement uses TRBV2 and TRBJ1-2; D gene uncertain. Trimming pared 6 bases from V and 8 bases from J, leaving 19 bases between. The CDR3 totals 14 residues. CDR1 is SNHLY and CDR2 is FYNNEI in the germline V gene. The CDR3 reads CASRDEGWAKGYTF. CDR3 in DNA: TGTGCCAGCAGGGACGAGGGTTGGGCAAAGGGCTACACCTTC. The full variable domain, completed using reference TRBV2 and TRBJ1-2, is EPEVTQTPSHQVTQMGQEVILRCVPISNHLYFYWYRQILGQKVEFLVSFYNNEISEKSEIFDDQFSVERPDGSNFTLKIRSTKLEDSAMYFCASRDEGWAKGYTFGSGTRLTVV.

The rearrangement uses TRBV7-8 and TRBJ1-4; weak D call: TRBD1 (6 bases). Between the trimmed V and J ends, which lost 7 bases and 8 bases, there was a span of 14 bases. Germline CDR1 and CDR2: SGHVS and FQNEAQ. The CDR3 extends over 13 amino acids. The CDR3 DNA reads TGTGCCAGCACATTAAACAGGGACGAAAAACTGTTTTTT. Translated: CASTLNRDEKLFF.